The T cell receptor (beta chain) under discussion was sequenced for a study of shared clonotypes between healthy human individuals. Across the whole study: Three CD4 naive, three CD4 memory, two CD8 naive and one CD8 memory plate were used per donor. Study findings and constraints: Only blood samples were collected, and tissue repertoires likely differ. Relative to clonotypes present in all four donors, those not shared had lower generation probabilities.

This table comes from immunoSEQ multiplex PCR, and its TCRdb copy is limited to in-frame clones, with some not included. Of some 2 million clones in the sample, approximately 95% were seen once. Germline CDR1 SGHVS, CDR2 FQNEAQ. Deletions cut 2 bases from V and 1 base from J, with 11 bases between. The CDR3 runs to 15 residues. CD8 cells regarded as naive lacked CD45RO, were positively chosen for CCR7, and omitted terminally differentiated effector memory CD45RA+ cells. All participating donors were Caucasian adults from Nashville, Tennessee. To note about this clone: Its cognate antigen is unknown.

Material: naive CD8+ T cells sorted from blood. The chain joins TRBV7-8 to TRBJ2-5, with D possibly being TRBD1 (6 bases). This TCR was sampled from a man younger than 35 in good health. CDR3 residues: CASSLIRGTQETQYF. CDR3 in DNA: TGTGCCAGCAGCTTAATCAGGGGTACCCAAGAGACCCAGTACTTC.